This TCR beta chain was documented in a study of cytomegalovirus exposure and HLA in healthy donors. Findings and limits, study-wide: A later analysis reported that several of the most significant clusters appeared to be linked to common viral pathogens, among them Epstein-Barr virus. It is likely that the observed cluster of highly shared sequence variants was a sequencing artifact. Some V segments, TRBV6-2 and TRBV6-3 among them, were indistinguishable and were therefore excluded.

Trimming cost V 3 bases and J 5 bases; bases outside gene matches: 2. Per germline, CDR1 MGHRA and CDR2 YSYEKL. This CDR3 has 14 amino acids. This clone was seen a few times. Its antigen is currently unknown. PCR employed 60 Vbeta and 13 Jbeta primers. The method was immunoSEQ multiplex PCR; TCRdb's version includes in-frame clones alone and lacks a portion of them. The sample lists about 38,000 clones, almost 70% occurring once. This TCR came from a man between 25 and 39 years old in good health and CMV-seronegative. This sequence joins TRBV4-1 and TRBJ1-4; 8 positions match TRBD1. The material sequenced was PBMCs. In DNA form, the CDR3 reads TGCGCCAGCAGCCAGGGGACAGGAAATGAAAAACTGTTTTTT. Translation gives CASSQGTGNEKLFF.